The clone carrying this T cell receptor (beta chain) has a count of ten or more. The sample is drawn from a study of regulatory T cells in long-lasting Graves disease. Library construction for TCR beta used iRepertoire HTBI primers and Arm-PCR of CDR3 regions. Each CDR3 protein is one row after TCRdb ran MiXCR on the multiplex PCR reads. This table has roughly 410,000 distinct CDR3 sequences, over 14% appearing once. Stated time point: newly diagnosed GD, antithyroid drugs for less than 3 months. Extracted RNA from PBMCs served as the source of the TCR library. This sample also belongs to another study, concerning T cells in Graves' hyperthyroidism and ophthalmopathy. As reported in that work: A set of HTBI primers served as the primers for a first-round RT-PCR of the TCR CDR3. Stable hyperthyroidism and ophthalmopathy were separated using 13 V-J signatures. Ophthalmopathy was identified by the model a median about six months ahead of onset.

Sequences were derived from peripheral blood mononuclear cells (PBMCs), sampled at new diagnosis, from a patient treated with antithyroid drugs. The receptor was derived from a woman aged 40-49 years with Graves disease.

Written as DNA, the CDR3 is TGTGCCACCGGGCATGGCGGGACTCCCTACAATGAGCAGTTCTTC. Amino acid sequence: CATGHGGTPYNEQFF. V gene TRBV7-9 combines with J gene TRBJ2-1; D perhaps matches TRBD2 (6 bases). This CDR3 contains 15 residues. Germline loops: CDR1 SEHNR, CDR2 FQNEAQ (reference sequence). V was cut by 10 bases and J by 2 bases, with 18 bases left in between.